This T cell receptor (beta chain) is drawn from a study of blood T cell repertoires in COVID-19 (dated by TCRdb to 2020 to 2022). About the study as a whole: The collaborator samples originated in the United States, Italy and Spain and spanned the acute and convalescent phases of COVID-19. The prospective study material was composed of cDNA or gDNA derived from T cells, B-cell-depleted T cells, or PBMCs. Subjects who had been exposed to COVID-19, were actively infected with it, or had recovered from it provided the deeply sampled blood TCRbeta repertoires that made up the dataset. A freely available public database, intended as a resource for researchers studying the immune response to SARS-CoV-2, is where the repertoires were released. Samples came from the ongoing ImmuneRACE study (first 160 participants) plus 1,254 subjects from 6 global collaborators. Nearly every sample came with metadata listing a de-identified subject ID, COVID-19 status, age in years and sex. HLA class I and class II types, where available, came from metadata supplied by the sample provider rather than from assay-based typing.

As concerns this clone: Its specific antigen is unknown. No much larger clone exists at a distance of one base, and base qualities are not known.

Another Seattle source contributed samples from volunteer blood donors who had recovered from COVID-19. Each collaborating institution followed its own protocols to collect whole blood in K2EDTA tubes. Collaborator samples were shipped for TCRbeta analysis as frozen whole blood, isolated PBMCs, or DNA extracted from either sample type. Beyond this particular receptor, the publication reports: The amount of clinical and demographic metadata varied by source and participant and was provided uncurated.

TCRbeta CDR3 regions were amplified from genomic DNA using the immunoSEQ Assay, a bias-controlled multiplex PCR. The published analysis was carried out like this. The number of nucleated cells in each sample was estimated from the amplification of reference gene primers within the assay. To quantify the absolute abundance of each unique TCRbeta CDR3 rearrangement, sequence reads were collapsed and filtered. For each sample, productive Simpson clonality was calculated as the square root of Simpson's diversity index over productive rearrangements. This is the immuneACCESS table as TCRdb keeps it, with only in-frame sequences that have V and J called. A part of the clones is gone; compared with another copy, unresolved V genes explain less than half, and the rest is unexplained. That table is the source of V, J and clone size, and D and trimming were worked out from the DNA. This sample lists 200,000 to 250,000 clones; about four fifths were detected once. The ten largest clones represent about 2% of the sample.

Trimming leaves V shorter by 0 bases and J shorter by 9 bases, with the junction holding 5 bases beyond the gene matches. The germline V gene supplies CDR1 MGHDK and CDR2 SYGVNS. Taken from cysteine to phenylalanine, the CDR3 has 15 residues. Only the CDR3 region is kept as DNA, spanning 45 bases read in frame from base 1. The rearranged segments are TRBV25-1 and TRBJ2-1; 10 nucleotides in the junction match TRBD1. Sequenced material: peripheral blood. The clonotype was recovered from a man younger than 45 who had recovered from COVID-19. For the CDR3, the sequence is CASSEYRQGASEQFF. The nucleotide sequence reads TGTGCCAGCAGTGAATATCGACAGGGGGCCTCTGAGCAGTTCTTC.